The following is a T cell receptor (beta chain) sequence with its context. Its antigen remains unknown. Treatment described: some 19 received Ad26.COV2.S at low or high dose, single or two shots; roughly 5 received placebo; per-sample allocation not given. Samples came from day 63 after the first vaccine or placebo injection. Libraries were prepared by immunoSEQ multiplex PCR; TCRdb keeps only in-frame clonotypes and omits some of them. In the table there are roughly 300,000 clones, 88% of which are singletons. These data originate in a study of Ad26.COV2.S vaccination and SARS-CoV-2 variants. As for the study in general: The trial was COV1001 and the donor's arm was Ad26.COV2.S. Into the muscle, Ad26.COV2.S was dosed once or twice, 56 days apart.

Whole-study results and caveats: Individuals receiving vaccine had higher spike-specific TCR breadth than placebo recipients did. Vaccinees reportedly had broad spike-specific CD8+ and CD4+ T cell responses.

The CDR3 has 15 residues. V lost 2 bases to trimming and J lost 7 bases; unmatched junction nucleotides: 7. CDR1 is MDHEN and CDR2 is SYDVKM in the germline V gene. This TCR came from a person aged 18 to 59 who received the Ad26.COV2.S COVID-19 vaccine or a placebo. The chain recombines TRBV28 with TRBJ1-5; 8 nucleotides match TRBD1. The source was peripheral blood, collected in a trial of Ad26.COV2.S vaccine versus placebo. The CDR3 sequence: CASSLAYRGSQPQHF. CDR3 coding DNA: TGTGCCAGCAGTTTAGCTTACAGGGGGAGCCAGCCCCAGCATTTT.